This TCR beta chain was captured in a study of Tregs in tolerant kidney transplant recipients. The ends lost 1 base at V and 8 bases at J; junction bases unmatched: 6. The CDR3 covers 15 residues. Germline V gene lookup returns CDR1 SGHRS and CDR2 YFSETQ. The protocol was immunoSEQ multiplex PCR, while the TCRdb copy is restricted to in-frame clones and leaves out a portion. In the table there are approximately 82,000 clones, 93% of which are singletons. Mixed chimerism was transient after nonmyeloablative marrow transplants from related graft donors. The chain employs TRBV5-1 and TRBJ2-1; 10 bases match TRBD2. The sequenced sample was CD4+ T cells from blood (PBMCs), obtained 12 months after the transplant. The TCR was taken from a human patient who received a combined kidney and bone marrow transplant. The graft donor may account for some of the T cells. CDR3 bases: TGCGCCAGCAGCTTGACTAGCGGGATTTTCGATGAGCAGTTCTTC. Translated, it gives CASSLTSGIFDEQFF.